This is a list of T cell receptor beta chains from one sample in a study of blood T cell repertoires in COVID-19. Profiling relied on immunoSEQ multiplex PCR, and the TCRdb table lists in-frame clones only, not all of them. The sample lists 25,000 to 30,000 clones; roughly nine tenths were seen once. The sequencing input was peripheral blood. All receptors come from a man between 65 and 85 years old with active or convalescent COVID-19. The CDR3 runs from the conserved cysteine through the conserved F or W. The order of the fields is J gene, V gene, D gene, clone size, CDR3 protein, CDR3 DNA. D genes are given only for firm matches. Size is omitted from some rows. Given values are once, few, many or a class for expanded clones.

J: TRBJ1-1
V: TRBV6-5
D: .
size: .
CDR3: CASIDEGDAAEAFF
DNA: TGTGCCAGCATCGACGAGGGGGATGCAGCTGAAGCTTTCTTT

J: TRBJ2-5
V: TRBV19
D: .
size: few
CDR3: CASSSGETQYF
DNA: TGTGCCAGTAGTAGCGGAGAGACCCAGTACTTC

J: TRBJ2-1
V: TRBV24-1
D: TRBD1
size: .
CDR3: CATSDRGPYNEQFF
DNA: TGTGCCACCAGCGACAGGGGGCCCTACAATGAGCAGTTCTTC

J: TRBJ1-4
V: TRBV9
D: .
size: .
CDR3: CASSVEPGGNEKLFF
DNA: TGTGCCAGCAGCGTAGAACCCGGGGGAAATGAAAAACTGTTTTTT

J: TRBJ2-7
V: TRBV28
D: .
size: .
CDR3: CASSSRIQAGEQYF
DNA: TGTGCCAGCAGTTCCCGGATTCAGGCAGGCGAGCAGTACTTC

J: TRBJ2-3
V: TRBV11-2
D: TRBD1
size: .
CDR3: CASSLTGQGSDTQYF
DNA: TGTGCCAGCAGCTTAACGGGACAGGGGTCAGATACGCAGTATTTT

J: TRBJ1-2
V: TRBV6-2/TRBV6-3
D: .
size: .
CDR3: CASSPKEYGYTF
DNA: TGTGCCAGCAGTCCCAAGGAGTATGGCTACACCTTC

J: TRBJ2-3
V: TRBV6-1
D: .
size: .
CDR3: CASSEGLASTDTQYF
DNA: TGTGCCAGCAGTGAAGGGCTGGCTAGCACAGATACGCAGTATTTT

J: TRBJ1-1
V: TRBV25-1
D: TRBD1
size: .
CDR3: CASSETGGNTEAFF
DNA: TGTGCCAGCAGTGAAACAGGGGGGAACACTGAAGCTTTCTTT

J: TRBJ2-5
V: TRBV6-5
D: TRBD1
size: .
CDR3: CASSYDSGTGYTQYF
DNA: TGTGCCAGCAGTTACGATTCCGGGACAGGGTACACCCAGTACTTC

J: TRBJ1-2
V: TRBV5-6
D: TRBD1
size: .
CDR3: CASRQTGGSYYGYTF
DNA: TGTGCCAGCAGGCAAACAGGGGGAAGTTACTATGGCTACACCTTC

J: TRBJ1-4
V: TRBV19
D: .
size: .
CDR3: CASSPSAGNEKLFF
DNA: TGTGCCAGTAGCCCATCGGCGGGTAATGAAAAACTGTTTTTT

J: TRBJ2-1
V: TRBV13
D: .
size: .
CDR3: CASSLGYKQGTVVNEQFF
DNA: TGTGCCAGCAGCTTAGGGTACAAGCAGGGTACGGTGGTCAATGAGCAGTTCTTC

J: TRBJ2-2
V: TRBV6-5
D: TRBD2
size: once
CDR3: CASTPGGTVAGELFF
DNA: TGTGCCAGCACCCCGGGGGGTACAGTCGCCGGGGAGCTGTTTTTT